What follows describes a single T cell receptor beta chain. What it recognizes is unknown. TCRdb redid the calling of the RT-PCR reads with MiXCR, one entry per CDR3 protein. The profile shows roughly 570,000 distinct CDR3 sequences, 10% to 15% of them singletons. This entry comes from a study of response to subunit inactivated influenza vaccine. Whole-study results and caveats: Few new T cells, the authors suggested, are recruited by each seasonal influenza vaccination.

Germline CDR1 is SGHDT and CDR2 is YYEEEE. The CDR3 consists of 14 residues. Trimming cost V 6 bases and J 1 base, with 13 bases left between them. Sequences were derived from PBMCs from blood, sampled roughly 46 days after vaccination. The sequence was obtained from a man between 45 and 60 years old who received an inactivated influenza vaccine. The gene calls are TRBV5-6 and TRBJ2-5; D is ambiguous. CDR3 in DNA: TGTGCCAGCACCGCGACTGACTCCCAAGAGACCCAGTACTTC. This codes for CASTATDSQETQYF.